This T cell receptor (beta chain) was obtained from a study of response to subunit inactivated influenza vaccine. Points on this clonotype: No antigen is known for it. It may be a read error: a sequence one base away is much more abundant.

This CDR3 has 15 residues. CDR1 MGHDK and CDR2 SYGVNS come from the germline V gene. Overall study results and limits: A suggestion made by the authors is that each seasonal influenza vaccination recruits few new T cells.

TCRdb ran MiXCR on the RT-PCR reads and lists one entry per CDR3 protein. Of 500,000 to 600,000 distinct CDR3 sequences detected, around 11% appear once; the ten largest clones hold 11%. This sample was also put to use in a study of T cells expressing NK-cell markers. From that paper: It was by 5'RACE template switching with UMIs that TCR beta cDNA was made. It was from sorted CD3+CD56+NKG2C+, CD3+CD56+NKG2C- and CD3+CD56-NKG2C+ T cells that TCR beta repertoires came. Seven HCMV-seropositive donors and one seronegative donor made up the eight sequenced donors.

The sample consisted of PBMCs from blood, taken on the day of vaccination. The rearrangement uses TRBV25-1 and TRBJ2-1, with 12 bases that match TRBD1. This receptor was identified in a man aged 50 to 60 who received an inactivated influenza vaccine. CDR3: CVSSEPGTGGYEQFF. The CDR3 nucleotides are TGTGTCAGCAGTGAACCCGGGACAGGGGGCTATGAGCAGTTCTTC.